The sequence of this T cell receptor (beta chain) was determined in a study of spatial heterogeneity in lung cancer. Study-level background: Available PBMC from follow-up, collected a median of roughly 24 months after resection, underwent sequencing. The study's findings and limits: Among blood samples, ubiquitous expanded tumor TCRs appeared more at resection than at follow-up.

The library protocol tagged each TCR cDNA with a unique molecular identifier. MiXCR, applied by TCRdb to the 5' RACE reads, yields one record per CDR3 protein. The repertoire holds 110,000 or so distinct CDR3 sequences, 9.5% to 14% seen once, with approximately 25% in the top ten. Germline CDR1 and CDR2: KGHSH and LQKENI. V was pared by 2 bases and J by 0 bases, with 10 bases between. This CDR3 has 16 amino acids. The time point: blood at routine non-recurrence follow-up after resection. Whole RNA, isolated from tumor, nontumor lung or frozen PBMC, was sequenced without prior sorting. This clonotype was detected only a few times. Its matching antigen is unknown.

Sequenced material: PBMCs, taken at follow-up. The sequence derives from a female donor with early-stage non-small cell lung cancer. V is TRBV18 and J is TRBJ1-4; D is undetermined. The CDR3 bases are TGTGCCAGCTCACCAAGGGTTTCGGCAACTAATGAAAAACTGTTTTTT. Translated: CASSPRVSATNEKLFF.